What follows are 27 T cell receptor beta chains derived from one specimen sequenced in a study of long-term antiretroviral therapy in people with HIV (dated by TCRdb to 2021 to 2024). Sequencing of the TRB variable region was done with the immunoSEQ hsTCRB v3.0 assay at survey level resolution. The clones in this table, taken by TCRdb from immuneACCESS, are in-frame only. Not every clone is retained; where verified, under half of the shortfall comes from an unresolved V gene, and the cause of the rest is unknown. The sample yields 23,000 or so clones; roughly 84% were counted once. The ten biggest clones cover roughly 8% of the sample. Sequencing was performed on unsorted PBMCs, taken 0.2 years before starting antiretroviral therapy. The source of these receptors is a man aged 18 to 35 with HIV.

The CDR3 coding sequence is TGTGCCAGCAGCTTCCCGGGGGATAATGAGCAGTTCTTC. Residues: CASSFPGDNEQFF. The chain has TRBV11-3 and TRBJ2-1, with a tentative D call TRBD2 (6 bases). CDR3 size: 13 residues. In germline, CDR1 is SGHNT, CDR2 YENEEA. V dropped 3 bases and J dropped 7 bases, with 10 bases sitting between them.

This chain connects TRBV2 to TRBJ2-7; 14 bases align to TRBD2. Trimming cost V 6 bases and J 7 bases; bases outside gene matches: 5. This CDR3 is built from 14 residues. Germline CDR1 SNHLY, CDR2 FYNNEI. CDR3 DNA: TGTGCCAGCAGGGTTGGACTAGCGGGGGGTGAGCAGTACTTC. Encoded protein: CASRVGLAGGEQYF.

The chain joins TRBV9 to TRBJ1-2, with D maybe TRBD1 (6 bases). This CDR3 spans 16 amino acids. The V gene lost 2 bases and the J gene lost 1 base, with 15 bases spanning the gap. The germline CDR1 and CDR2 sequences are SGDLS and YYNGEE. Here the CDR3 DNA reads TGTGCCAGCAGCGTCCACGATACAGGGAGTAACTATGGCTACACCTTC. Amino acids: CASSVHDTGSNYGYTF. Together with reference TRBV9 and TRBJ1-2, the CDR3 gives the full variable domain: DSGVTQTPKHLITATGQRVTLRCSPRSGDLSVYWYQQSLDQGLQFLIQYYNGEERAKGNILERFSAQQFPDLHSELNLSSLELGDSALYFCASSVHDTGSNYGYTFGSGTRLTVV.

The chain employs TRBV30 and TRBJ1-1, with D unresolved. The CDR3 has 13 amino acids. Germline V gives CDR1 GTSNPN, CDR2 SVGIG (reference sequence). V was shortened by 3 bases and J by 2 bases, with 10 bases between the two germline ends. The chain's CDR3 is CAWSPVDNTEAFF. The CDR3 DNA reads TGTGCCTGGAGCCCGGTAGACAACACTGAAGCTTTCTTT.

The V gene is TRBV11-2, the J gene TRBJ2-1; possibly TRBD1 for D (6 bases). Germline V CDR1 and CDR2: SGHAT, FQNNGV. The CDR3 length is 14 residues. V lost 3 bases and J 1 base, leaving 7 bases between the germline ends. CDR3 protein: CASSFTGSYNEQFF. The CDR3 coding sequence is TGTGCCAGCAGCTTCACAGGGTCCTACAATGAGCAGTTCTTC. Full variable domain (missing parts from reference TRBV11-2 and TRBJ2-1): EAGVAQSPRYKIIEKRQSVAFWCNPISGHATLYWYQQILGQGPKLLIQFQNNGVVDDSQLPKDRFSAERLKGVDSTLKIQPAKLEDSAVYLCASSFTGSYNEQFFGPGTRLTVL.

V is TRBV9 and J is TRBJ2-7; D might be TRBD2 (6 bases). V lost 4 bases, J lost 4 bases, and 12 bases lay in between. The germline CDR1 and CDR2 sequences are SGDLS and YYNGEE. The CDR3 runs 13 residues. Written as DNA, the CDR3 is TGTGCCAGCAGCCCGGGGGTGGAATACGAGCAGTACTTC. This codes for CASSPGVEYEQYF.

The DNA of the CDR3 is TGTGCCAGCAGCTTGGGACACGACATTTACGAGCAGTACTTC. This translates into CASSLGHDIYEQYF. The J gene is TRBJ2-7, the V gene TRBV5-4; D gene ambiguous. Trimming stripped 0 bases from V and 4 bases from J, with 11 bases between. The germline V gene encodes CDR1 SGHNT and CDR2 YYREEE (reference sequence). The CDR3 sequence is 14 residues long.

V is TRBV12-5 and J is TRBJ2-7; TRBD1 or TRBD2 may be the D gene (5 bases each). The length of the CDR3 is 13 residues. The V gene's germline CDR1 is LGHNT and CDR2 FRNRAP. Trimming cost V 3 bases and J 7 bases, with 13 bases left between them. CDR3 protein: CASGFLGAEEQYF. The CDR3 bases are TGTGCTAGTGGTTTTCTCGGGGCCGAAGAGCAGTACTTC.

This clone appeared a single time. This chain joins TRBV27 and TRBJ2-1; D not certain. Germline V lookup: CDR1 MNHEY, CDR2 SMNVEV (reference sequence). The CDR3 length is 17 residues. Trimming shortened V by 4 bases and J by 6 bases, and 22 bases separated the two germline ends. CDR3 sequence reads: CASSSFSAKVAFNEQFF. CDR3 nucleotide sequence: TGTGCCAGCAGTTCGTTTTCCGCCAAGGTCGCTTTCAATGAGCAGTTCTTC.

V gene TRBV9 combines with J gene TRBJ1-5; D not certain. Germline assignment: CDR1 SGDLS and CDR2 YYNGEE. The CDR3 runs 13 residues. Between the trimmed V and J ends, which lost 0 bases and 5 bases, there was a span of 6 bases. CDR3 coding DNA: TGTGCCAGCAGCGTAGCTGACGATCAGCCCCAGCATTTT. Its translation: CASSVADDQPQHF.

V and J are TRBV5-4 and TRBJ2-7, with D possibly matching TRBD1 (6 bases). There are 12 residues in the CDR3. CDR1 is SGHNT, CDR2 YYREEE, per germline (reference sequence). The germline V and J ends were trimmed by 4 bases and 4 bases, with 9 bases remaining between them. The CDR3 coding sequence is TGTGCCAGCAGCGCGGACAGATACGAGCAGTACTTC. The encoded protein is CASSADRYEQYF.

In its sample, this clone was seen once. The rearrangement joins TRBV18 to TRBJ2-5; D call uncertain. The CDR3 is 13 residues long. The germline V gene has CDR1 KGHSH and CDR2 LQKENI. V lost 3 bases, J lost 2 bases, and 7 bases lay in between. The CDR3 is CASSPPQQETQYF. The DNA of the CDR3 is TGTGCCAGCTCACCCCCCCAACAAGAGACCCAGTACTTC.

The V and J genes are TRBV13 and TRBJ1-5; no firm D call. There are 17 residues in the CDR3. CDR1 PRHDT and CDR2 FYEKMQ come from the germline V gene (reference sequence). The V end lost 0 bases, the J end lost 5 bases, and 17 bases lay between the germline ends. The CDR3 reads CASSLGRGQPFDQPQHF. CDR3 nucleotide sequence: TGTGCCAGCAGCTTAGGACGTGGCCAGCCTTTTGATCAGCCCCAGCATTTT.

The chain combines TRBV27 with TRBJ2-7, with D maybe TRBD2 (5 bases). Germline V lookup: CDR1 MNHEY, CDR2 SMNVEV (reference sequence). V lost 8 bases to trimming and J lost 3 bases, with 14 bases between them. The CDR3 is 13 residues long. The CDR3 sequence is CASGVRRGYEQYF. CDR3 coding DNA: TGTGCCAGCGGGGTCCGTCGGGGCTACGAGCAGTACTTC.

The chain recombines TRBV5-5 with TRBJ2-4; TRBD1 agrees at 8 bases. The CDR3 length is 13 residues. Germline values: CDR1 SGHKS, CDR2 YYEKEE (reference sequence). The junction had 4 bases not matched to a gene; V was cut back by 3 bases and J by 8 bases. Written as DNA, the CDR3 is TGTGCCAGCAGCTCGGACAGGGTGGACATTCAGTACTTC. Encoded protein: CASSSDRVDIQYF.

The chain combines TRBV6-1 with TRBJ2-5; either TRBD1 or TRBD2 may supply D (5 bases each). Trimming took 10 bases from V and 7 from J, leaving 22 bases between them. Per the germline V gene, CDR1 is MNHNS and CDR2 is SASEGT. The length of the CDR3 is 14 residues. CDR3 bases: TGTGCCACCTCTTCGGGGACCGGAATCGGGACCCAGTACTTC. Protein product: CATSSGTGIGTQYF.

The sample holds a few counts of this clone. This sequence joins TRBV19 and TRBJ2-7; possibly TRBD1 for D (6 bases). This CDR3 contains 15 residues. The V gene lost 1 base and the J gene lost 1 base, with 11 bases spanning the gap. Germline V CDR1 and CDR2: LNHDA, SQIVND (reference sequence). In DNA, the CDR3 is TGTGCCAGTAGTATAGGTCAGGGGACGTCCTACGAGCAGTACTTC. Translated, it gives CASSIGQGTSYEQYF.

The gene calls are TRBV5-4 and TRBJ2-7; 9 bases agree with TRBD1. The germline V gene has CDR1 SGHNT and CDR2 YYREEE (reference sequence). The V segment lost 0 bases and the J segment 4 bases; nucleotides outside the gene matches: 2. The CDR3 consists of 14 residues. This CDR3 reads CASSLETGGYEQYF. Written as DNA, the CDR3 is TGTGCCAGCAGCTTGGAGACAGGGGGGTACGAGCAGTACTTC.

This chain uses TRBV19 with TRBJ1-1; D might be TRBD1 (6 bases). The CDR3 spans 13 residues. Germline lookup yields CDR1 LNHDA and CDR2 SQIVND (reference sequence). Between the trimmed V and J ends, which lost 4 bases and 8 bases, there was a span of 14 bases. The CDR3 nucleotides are TGTGCCAGTAGTACCCAACCTGGGACAGAAGCTTTCTTT. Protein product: CASSTQPGTEAFF.

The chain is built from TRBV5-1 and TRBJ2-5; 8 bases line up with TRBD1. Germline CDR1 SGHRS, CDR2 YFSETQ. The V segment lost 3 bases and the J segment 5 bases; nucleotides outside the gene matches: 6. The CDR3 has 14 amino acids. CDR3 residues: CASSSPGQGETQYF. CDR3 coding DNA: TGCGCCAGCAGCTCCCCCGGACAGGGTGAGACCCAGTACTTC.

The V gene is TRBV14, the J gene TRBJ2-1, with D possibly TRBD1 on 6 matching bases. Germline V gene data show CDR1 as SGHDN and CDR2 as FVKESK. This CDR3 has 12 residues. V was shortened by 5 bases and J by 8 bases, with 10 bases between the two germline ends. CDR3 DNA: TGTGCCAGCAGCTTACAGGGCGATGAGCAGTTCTTC. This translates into CASSLQGDEQFF.

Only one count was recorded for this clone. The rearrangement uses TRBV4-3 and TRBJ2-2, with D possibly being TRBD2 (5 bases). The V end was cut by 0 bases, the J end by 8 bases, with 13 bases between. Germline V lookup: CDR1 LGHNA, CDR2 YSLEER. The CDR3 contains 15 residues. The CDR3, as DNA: TGCGCCAGCAGCCAAGACCGGCGGGCCCCGGGGGAGCTGTTTTTT. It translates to CASSQDRRAPGELFF.

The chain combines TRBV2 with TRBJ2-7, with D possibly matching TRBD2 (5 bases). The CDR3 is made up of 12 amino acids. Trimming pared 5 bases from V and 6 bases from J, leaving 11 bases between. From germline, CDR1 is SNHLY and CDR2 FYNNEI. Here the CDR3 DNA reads TGTGCCAGCAGTCTCAGGAGGCGCGAGCAGTACTTC. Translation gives CASSLRRREQYF.

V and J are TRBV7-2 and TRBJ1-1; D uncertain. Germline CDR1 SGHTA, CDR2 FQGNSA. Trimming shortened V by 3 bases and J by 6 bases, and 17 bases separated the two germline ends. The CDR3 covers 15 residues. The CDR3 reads CASSFHGRPDAEAFF. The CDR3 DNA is TGTGCCAGCAGCTTCCATGGACGCCCGGACGCTGAAGCTTTCTTT. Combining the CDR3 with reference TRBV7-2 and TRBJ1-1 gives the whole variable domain GAGVSQSPSNKVTEKGKDVELRCDPISGHTALYWYRQSLGQGLEFLIYFQGNSAPDKSGLPSDRFSAERTGGSVSTLTIQRTQQEDSAVYLCASSFHGRPDAEAFFGQGTRLTVV.

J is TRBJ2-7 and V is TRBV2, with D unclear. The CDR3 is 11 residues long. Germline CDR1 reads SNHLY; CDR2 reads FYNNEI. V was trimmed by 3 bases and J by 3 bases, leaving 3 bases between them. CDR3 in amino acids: CASSDGYEQYF. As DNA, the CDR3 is TGTGCCAGCAGTGACGGCTACGAGCAGTACTTC.

The CDR3 here is CASSLLGESDTQYF. The CDR3 nucleotides read TGTGCCAGCAGCTTGTTGGGGGAGAGTGATACGCAGTATTTT. V usage is TRBV5-6 and J usage is TRBJ2-3; the D call may be TRBD1 or TRBD2 (5 bases each). This CDR3 has 14 residues. CDR1 SGHDT and CDR2 YYEEEE come from the germline V gene. Trimming left V 1 base short and J 6 bases short, with 12 bases between. Full variable domain (rest looked up from reference TRBV5-6 and TRBJ2-3): DAGVTQSPTHLIKTRGQQVTLRCSPKSGHDTVSWYQQALGQGPQFIFQYYEEEERQRGNFPDRFSGHQFPNYSSELNVNALLLGDSALYLCASSLLGESDTQYFGPGTRLTVL.

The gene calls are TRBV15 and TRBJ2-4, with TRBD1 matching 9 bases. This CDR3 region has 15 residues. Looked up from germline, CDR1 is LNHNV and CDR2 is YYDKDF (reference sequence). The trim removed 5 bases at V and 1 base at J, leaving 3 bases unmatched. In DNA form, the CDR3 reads TGTGCCACCAGCGGGGACAGGGAGGCCAAAAACATTCAGTACTTC. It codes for CATSGDREAKNIQYF.